The source of this T cell receptor beta chain is a study of T cells in Graves' hyperthyroidism and ophthalmopathy. This clonotype has at least ten counts. Its specificity is unknown. Investigators excluded patients with uncontrolled infection, other autoimmune disease, pregnancy or lactation. 8.5 to 10 ml of fresh peripheral blood supplied the PBMCs. The CDR3 regions of TCR beta were amplified from RNA transcripts. First-round RT-PCR targeting the TCR CDR3 was performed with the HTBI primer set. MiXCR was run by TCRdb on the multiplex PCR reads, yielding one entry per CDR3 protein. The data show over 350,000 distinct CDR3 sequences, with roughly 14% seen just once and 13% held by the top ten. Overall study findings and caveats: From stable hyperthyroidism, ophthalmopathy was set apart by a 13 V-J model. Ophthalmopathy got predicted by the model a median approximately 6 months before its onset.

The TCR sequence derives from a man aged 18-30 years with Graves' ophthalmopathy. The sequenced sample was blood.

In DNA form, the CDR3 reads TGTGCCAGCTCACCATCGGGCAGGGTGACCGCTTTCTTT. It encodes CASSPSGRVTAFF. The chain couples TRBV18 to TRBJ1-1; a weak D match, TRBD1 (5 bases). V lost 2 bases and J 11 bases, leaving 15 bases between the germline ends. Germline values: CDR1 KGHSH, CDR2 LQKENI. There are 13 residues in the CDR3.